This record looks at one T cell receptor (beta chain) sequence and its context. TCRdb's table, derived via immunoSEQ multiplex PCR, lists solely in-frame clones and lacks some. The profile shows 60,000 or so clones, approximately 90% of them singletons. These data are taken from a study of cytomegalovirus exposure and HLA in healthy donors. The donors were part of the validation cohort of over a hundred subjects. That cohort was separate from the first cohort, which comprised about 730 subjects. V lost 2 bases and J lost 5, with 10 bases in between. CDR1 is SGHRS, CDR2 YFSETQ, per germline. The CDR3 runs 14 residues.

This chain links TRBV5-1 with TRBJ1-4; the D is unclear. Sequenced material: PBMCs. The sequence was collected from a woman between 18 and 30 years old in good health and CMV-seronegative. The DNA for the CDR3 is TGCGCCAGCAGCTTCTCGACACCGAATGAAAAACTGTTTTTT. Its protein product is CASSFSTPNEKLFF.